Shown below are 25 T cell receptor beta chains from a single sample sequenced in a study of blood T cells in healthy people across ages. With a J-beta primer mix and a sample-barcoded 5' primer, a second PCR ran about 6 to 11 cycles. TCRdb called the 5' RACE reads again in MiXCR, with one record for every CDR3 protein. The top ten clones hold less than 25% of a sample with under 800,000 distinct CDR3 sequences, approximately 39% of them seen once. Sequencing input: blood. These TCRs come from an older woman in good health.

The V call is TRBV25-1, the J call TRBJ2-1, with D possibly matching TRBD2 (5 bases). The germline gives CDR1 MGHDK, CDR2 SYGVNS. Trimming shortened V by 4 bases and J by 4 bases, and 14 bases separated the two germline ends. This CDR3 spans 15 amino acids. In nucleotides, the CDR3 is TGTGCCAGCAGTGTTCCCGGGGTTGTATACAATGAGCAGTTCTTC. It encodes CASSVPGVVYNEQFF.

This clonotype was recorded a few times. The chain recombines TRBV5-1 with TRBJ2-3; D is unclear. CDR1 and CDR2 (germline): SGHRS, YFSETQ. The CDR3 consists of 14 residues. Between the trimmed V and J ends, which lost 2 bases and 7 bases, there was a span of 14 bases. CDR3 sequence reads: CASSFDGKLNTQYF. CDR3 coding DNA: TGCGCCAGCAGCTTCGATGGGAAGCTAAATACGCAGTATTTT. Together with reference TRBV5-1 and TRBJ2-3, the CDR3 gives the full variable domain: KAGVTQTPRYLIKTRGQQVTLSCSPISGHRSVSWYQQTPGQGLQFLFEYFSETQRNKGNFPGRFSGRQFSNSRSEMNVSTLELGDSALYLCASSFDGKLNTQYFGPGTRLTVL.

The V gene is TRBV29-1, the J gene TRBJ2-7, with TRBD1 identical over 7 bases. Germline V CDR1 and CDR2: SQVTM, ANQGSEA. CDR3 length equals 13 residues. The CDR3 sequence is CSALRRGRDEQYF. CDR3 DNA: TGCAGTGCCCTTAGAAGGGGGCGCGACGAGCAGTACTTC.

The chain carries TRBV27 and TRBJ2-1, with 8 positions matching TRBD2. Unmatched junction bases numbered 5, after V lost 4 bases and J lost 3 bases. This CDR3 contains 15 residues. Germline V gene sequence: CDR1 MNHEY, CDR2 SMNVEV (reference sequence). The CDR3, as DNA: TGTGCCAGCAGTTCACCAGCGGGAGTCTACAATGAGCAGTTCTTC. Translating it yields CASSSPAGVYNEQFF.

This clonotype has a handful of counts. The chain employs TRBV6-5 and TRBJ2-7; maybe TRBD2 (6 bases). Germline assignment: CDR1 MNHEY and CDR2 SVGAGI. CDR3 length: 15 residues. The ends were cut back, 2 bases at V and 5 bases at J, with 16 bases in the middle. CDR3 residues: CASSYTSGFRHEQYF. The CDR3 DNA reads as TGTGCCAGCAGTTACACAAGCGGGTTCCGACACGAGCAGTACTTC.

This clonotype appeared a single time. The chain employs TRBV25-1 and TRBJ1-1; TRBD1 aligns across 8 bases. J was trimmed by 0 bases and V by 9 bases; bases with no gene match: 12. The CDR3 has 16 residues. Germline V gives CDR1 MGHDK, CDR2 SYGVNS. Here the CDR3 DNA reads TGTGCCAGGTCCCTGGGACAGGACACAATGAACACTGAAGCTTTCTTT. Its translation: CARSLGQDTMNTEAFF.

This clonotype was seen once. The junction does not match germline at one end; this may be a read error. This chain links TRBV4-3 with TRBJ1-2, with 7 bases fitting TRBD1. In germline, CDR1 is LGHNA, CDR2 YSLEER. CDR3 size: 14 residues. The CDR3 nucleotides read TGCGCCAGCATCCAAGCGGACAGGAACCATGGCTACACCTTC. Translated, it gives CASIQADRNHGYTF.

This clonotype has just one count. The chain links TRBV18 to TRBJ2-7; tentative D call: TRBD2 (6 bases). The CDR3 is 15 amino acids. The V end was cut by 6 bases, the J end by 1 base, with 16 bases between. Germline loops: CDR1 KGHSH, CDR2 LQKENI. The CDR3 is CASSPDWRGSYEQYF. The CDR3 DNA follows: TGTGCCAGCTCCCCCGATTGGCGGGGATCCTACGAGCAGTACTTC.

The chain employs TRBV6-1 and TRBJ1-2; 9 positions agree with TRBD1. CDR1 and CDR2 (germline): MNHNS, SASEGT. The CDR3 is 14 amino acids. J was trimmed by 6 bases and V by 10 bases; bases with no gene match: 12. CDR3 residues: CATSRDRELDGYTF. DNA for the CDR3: TGTGCCACCAGCCGGGACAGGGAATTAGATGGCTACACCTTC.

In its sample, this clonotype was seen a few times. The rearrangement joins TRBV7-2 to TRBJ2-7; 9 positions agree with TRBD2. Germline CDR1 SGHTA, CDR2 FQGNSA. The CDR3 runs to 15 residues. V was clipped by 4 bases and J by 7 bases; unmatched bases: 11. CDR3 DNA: TGTGCCAGCAGCTCCGTCTACGGGACTAGCAATGAGCAGTACTTC. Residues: CASSSVYGTSNEQYF.

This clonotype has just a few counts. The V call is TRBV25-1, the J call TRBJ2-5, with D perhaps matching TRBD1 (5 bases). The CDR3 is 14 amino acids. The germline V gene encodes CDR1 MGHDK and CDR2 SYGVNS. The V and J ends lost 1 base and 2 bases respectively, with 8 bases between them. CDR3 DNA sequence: TGTGCCAGCAGTGAATCCCCAGGGCAAGAGACCCAGTACTTC. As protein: CASSESPGQETQYF.

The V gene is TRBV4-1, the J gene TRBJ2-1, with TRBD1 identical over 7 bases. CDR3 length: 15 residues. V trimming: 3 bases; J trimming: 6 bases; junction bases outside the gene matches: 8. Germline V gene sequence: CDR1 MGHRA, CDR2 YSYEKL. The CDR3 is CASSQQDRSFNEQFF. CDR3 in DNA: TGCGCCAGCAGCCAGCAGGACAGGAGTTTCAATGAGCAGTTCTTC.

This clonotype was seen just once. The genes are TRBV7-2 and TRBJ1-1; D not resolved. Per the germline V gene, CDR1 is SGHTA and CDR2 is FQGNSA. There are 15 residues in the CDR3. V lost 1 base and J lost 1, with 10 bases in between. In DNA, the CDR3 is TGTGCCAGCAGCTTAGTCGCAGCTGAGAACACTGAAGCTTTCTTT. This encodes CASSLVAAENTEAFF.

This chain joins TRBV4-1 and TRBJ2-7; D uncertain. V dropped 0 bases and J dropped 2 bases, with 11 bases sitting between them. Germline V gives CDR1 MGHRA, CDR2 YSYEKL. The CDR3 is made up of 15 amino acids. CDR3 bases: TGCGCCAGCAGCCAAGATTGTCCAAGAACCTACGAGCAGTACTTC. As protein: CASSQDCPRTYEQYF.

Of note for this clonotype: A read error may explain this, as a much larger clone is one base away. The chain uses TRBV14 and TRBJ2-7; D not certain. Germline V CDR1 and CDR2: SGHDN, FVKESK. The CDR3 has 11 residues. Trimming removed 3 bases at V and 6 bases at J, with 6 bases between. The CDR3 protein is CASSHRPEQYF. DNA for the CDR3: TGTGCCAGCAGCCATCGTCCCGAGCAGTACTTC.

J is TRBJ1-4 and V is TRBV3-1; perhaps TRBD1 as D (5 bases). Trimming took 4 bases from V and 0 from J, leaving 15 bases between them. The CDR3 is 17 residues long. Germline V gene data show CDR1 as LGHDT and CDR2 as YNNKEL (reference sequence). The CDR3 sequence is CASSPATQGATNEKLFF. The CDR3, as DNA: TGTGCCAGCAGCCCGGCCACTCAGGGTGCAACTAATGAAAAACTGTTTTTT.

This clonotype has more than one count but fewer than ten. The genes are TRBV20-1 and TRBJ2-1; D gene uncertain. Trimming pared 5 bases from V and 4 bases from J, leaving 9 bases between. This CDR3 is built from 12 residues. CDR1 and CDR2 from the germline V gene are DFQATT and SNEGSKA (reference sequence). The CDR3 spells CSAPTVYNEQFF. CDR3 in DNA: TGCAGTGCTCCGACTGTTTACAATGAGCAGTTCTTC.

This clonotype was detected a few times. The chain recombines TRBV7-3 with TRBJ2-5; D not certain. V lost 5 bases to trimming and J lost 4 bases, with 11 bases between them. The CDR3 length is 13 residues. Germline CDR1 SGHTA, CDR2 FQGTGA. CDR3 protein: CASSPSVGETQYF. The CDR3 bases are TGTGCCAGCAGCCCCTCGGTAGGAGAGACCCAGTACTTC.

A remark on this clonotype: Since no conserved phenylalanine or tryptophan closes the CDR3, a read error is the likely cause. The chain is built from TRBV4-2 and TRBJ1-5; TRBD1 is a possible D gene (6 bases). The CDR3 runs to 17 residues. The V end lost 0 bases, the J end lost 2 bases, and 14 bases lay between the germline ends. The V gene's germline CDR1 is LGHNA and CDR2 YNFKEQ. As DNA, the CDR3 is TGTGCCAGCAGCCAAGAGGGGGCCCGGGAAGGCAATCAGCCCCAGCATCTT. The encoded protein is CASSQEGAREGNQPQHL.

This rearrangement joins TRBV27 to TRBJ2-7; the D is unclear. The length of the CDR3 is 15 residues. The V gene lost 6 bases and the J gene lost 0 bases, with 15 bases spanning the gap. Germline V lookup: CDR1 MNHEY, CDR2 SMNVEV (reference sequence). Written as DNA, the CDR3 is TGTGCCAGCAGCTGGACGACCGTGAGCTCCTACGAGCAGTACTTC. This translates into CASSWTTVSSYEQYF.

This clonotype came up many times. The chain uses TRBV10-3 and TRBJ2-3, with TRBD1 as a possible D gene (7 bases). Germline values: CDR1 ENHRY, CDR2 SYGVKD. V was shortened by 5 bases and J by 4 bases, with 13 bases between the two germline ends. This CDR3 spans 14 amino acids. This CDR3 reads CAISNTGEADTQYF. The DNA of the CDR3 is TGTGCCATCAGTAATACAGGGGAGGCAGATACGCAGTATTTT.

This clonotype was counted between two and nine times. The CDR3 nucleotides are TGTGCCAGCAGCCAAGCACTAGCGGAGTACACAGATACGCAGTATTTT. Translation: CASSQALAEYTDTQYF. The rearrangement joins TRBV3-1 to TRBJ2-3; TRBD2 matches at 8 bases. The V segment lost 1 base and the J segment 2 bases; nucleotides outside the gene matches: 5. Germline V gives CDR1 LGHDT, CDR2 YNNKEL (reference sequence). The CDR3 extends over 16 amino acids.

The CDR3 loop is CASSASGTSGGGRGTQYF. CDR3 nucleotides: TGTGCCAGCAGTGCTTCCGGGACTAGCGGGGGAGGCCGGGGTACGCAGTATTTT. The V and J genes are TRBV6-1 and TRBJ2-3; 14 bases are shared with TRBD2. The J segment lost 8 bases and the V segment lost 4 bases, leaving 14 bases of the junction unmatched. The CDR3 is 18 residues long. Germline V CDR1 and CDR2: MNHNS, SASEGT.

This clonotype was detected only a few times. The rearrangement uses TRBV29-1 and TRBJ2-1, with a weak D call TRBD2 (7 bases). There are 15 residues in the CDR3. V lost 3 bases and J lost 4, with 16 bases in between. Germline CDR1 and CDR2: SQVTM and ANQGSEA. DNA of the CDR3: TGCAGCGTTGAGGGGGGGGGCCCGGGGTACAATGAGCAGTTCTTC. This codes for CSVEGGGPGYNEQFF.

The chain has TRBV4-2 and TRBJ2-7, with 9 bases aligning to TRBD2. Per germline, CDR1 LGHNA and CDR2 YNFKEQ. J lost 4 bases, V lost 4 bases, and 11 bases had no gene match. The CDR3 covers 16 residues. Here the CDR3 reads CASSPIRGSGSYEQYF. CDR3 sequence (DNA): TGTGCCAGCAGCCCCATCCGGGGTAGCGGGAGTTACGAGCAGTACTTC.